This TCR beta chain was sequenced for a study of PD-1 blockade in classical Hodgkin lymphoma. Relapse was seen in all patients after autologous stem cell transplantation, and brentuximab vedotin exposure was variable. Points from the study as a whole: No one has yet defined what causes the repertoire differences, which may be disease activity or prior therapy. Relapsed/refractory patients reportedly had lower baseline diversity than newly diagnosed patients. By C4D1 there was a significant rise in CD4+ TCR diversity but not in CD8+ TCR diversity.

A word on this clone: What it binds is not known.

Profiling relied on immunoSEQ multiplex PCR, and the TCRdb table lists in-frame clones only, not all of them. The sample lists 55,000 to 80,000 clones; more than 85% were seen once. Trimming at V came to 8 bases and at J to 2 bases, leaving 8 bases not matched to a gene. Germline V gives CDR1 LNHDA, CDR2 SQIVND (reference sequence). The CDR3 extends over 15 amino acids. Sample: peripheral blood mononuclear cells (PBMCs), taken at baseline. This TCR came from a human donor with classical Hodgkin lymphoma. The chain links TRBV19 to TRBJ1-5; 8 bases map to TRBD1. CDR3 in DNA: TGTGCCAGTTGGGCCGGGACAGGACGCAATCAGCCCCAGCATTTT. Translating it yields CASWAGTGRNQPQHF.